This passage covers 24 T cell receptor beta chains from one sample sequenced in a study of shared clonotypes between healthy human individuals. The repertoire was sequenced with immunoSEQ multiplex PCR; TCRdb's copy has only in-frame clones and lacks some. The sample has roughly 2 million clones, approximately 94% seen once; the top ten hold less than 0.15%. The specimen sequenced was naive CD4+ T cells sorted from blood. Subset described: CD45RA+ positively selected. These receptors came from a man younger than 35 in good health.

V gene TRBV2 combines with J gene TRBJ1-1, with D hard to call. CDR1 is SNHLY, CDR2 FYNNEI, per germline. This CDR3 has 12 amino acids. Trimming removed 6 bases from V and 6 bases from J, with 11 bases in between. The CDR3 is CASRPEWAEAFF. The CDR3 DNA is TGTGCCAGCAGGCCAGAGTGGGCTGAAGCTTTCTTT. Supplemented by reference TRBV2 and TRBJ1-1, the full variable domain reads EPEVTQTPSHQVTQMGQEVILRCVPISNHLYFYWYRQILGQKVEFLVSFYNNEISEKSEIFDDQFSVERPDGSNFTLKIRSTKLEDSAMYFCASRPEWAEAFFGQGTRLTVV.

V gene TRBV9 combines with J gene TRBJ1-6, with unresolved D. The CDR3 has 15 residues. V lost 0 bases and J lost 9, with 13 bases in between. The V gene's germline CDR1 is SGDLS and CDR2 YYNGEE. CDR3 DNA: TGTGCCAGCAGCGTAGAGTCCGAAGCATTTTCACCCCTCCACTTT. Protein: CASSVESEAFSPLHF.

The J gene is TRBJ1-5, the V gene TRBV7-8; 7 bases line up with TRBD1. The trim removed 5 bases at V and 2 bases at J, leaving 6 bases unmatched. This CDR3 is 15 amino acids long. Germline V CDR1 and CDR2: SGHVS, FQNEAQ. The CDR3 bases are TGTGCCAGCAGCCCGTGGGACAGCCGCAATCAGCCCCAGCATTTT. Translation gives CASSPWDSRNQPQHF.

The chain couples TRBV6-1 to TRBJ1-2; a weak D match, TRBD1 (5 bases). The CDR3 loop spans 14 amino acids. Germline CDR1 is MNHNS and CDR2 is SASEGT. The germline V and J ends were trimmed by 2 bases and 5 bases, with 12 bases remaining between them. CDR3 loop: CASSENWGVYGYTF. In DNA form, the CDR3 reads TGTGCCAGCAGTGAAAATTGGGGGGTTTATGGCTACACCTTC.

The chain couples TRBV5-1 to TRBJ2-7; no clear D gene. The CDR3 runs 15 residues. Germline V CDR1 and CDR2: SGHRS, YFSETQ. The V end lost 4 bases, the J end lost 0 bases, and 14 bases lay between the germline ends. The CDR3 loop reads CASSRDTTSSYEQYF. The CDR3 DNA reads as TGCGCCAGCAGCCGAGACACCACGTCCTCCTACGAGCAGTACTTC.

DNA for the CDR3: TGTGCCAGCAGCTCCTTCTGGGGGGTAGGTCAGCCCCAGCATTTT. Residues: CASSSFWGVGQPQHF. V usage is TRBV5-8 and J usage is TRBJ1-5; D might be TRBD1 (5 bases). The V gene lost 3 bases and the J gene lost 6 bases, with 16 bases spanning the gap. The V gene's germline CDR1 is SGHTS and CDR2 YDEGEE. There are 15 residues in the CDR3.

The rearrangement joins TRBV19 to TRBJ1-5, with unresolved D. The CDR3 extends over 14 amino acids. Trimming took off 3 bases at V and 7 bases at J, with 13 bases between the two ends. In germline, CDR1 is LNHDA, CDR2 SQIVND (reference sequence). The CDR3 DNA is TGTGCCAGTAGTATTGAGGGAGTCAGGCAGCCCCAGCATTTT. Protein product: CASSIEGVRQPQHF.

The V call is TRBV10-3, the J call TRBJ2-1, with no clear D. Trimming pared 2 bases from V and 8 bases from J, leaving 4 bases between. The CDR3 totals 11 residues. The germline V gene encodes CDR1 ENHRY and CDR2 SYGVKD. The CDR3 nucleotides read TGTGCCATCAGTGAGCAAGATGAGCAGTTCTTC. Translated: CAISEQDEQFF.

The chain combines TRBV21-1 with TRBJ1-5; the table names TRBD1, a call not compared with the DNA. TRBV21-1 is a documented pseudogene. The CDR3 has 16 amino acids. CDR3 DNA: TGTGCCAGCAGCAGTCGGACAGGGGGCGTAGGGCAGCCCCAGCATTTT. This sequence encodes CASSSRTGGVGQPQHF.

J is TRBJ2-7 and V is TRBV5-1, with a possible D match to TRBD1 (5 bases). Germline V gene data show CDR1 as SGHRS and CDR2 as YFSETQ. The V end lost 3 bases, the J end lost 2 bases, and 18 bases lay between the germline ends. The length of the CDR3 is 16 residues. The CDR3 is CASSSTFSGNPYEQYF. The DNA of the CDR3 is TGCGCCAGCAGCTCAACTTTCTCAGGGAACCCCTACGAGCAGTACTTC.

The CDR3 is CASSGTGWDGYTF. The CDR3 bases are TGTGCCAGCAGTGGGACAGGCTGGGATGGCTACACCTTC. This chain joins TRBV2 and TRBJ1-2; the match to TRBD1 covers 7 bases. J was trimmed by 6 bases and V by 4 bases; bases with no gene match: 5. CDR3 length equals 13 residues. The germline V gene encodes CDR1 SNHLY and CDR2 FYNNEI. Based on the CDR3 plus reference TRBV2 and TRBJ1-2, the full variable domain is EPEVTQTPSHQVTQMGQEVILRCVPISNHLYFYWYRQILGQKVEFLVSFYNNEISEKSEIFDDQFSVERPDGSNFTLKIRSTKLEDSAMYFCASSGTGWDGYTFGSGTRLTVV.

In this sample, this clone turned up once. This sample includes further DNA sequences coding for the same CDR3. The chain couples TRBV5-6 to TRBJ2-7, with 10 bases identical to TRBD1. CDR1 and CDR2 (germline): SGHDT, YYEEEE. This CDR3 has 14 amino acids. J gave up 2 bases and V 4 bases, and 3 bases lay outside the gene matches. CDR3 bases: TGTGCCAGCAGCCCCGGGACAGGGGCCTACGAGCAGTACTTC. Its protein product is CASSPGTGAYEQYF.

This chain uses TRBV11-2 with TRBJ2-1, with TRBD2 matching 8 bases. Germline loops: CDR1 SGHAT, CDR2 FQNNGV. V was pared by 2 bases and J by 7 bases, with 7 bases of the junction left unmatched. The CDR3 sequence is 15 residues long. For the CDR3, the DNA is TGTGCCAGCAGCTTATCGGGGGGGCCTAGGAATGAGCAGTTCTTC. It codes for CASSLSGGPRNEQFF.

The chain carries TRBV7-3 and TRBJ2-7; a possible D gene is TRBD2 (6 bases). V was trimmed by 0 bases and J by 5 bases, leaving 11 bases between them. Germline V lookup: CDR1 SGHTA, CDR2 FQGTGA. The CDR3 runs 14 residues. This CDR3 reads CASSLTGDFHEQYF. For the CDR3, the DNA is TGTGCCAGCAGCTTAACCGGGGACTTCCACGAGCAGTACTTC.

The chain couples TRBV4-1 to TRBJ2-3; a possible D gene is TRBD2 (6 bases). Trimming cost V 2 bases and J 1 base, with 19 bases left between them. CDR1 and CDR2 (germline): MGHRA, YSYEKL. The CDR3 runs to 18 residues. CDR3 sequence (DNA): TGCGCCAGCAGCCAACCAACAAACCGGAGACTAGGCACAGATACGCAGTATTTT. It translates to CASSQPTNRRLGTDTQYF.

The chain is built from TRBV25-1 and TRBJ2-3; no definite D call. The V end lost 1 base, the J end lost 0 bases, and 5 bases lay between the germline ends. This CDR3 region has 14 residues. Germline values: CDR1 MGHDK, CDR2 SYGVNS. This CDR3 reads CASSEFGSTDTQYF. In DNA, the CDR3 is TGTGCCAGCAGTGAATTCGGGAGCACAGATACGCAGTATTTT.

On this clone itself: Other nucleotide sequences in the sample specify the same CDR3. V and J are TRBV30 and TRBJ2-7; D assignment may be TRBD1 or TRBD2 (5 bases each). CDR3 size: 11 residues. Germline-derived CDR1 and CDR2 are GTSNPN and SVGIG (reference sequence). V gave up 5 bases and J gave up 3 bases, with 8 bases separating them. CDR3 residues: CAWGGSYEQYF. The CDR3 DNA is TGTGCCTGGGGGGGTAGCTACGAGCAGTACTTC. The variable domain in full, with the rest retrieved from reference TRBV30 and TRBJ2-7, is SQTIHQWPATLVQPVGSPLSLECTVEGTSNPNLYWYRQAAGRGLQLLFYSVGIGQISSEVPQNLSASRPQDRQFILSSKKLLLSDSGFYLCAWGGSYEQYFGPGTRLTVT.

CDR3 region: CASSRQPNEKLFF. The CDR3 coding sequence is TGTGCCAGCAGTCGACAGCCGAATGAAAAACTGTTTTTT. This chain uses TRBV6-4 with TRBJ1-4; D may be TRBD1 (5 bases). This CDR3 has 13 residues. Germline-derived CDR1 and CDR2 are MRHNA and SNTAGT. V gave up 5 bases and J gave up 5 bases, with 9 bases separating them.

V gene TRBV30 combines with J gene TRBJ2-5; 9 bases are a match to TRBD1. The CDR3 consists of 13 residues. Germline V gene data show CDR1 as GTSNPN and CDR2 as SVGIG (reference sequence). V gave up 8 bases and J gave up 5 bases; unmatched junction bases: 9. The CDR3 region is CASGQGRSETQYF. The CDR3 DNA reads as TGTGCCAGCGGACAGGGGAGAAGCGAGACCCAGTACTTC.

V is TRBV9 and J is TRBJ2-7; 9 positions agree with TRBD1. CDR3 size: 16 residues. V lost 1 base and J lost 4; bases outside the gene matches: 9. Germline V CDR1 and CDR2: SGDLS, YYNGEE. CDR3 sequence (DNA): TGTGCCAGCAGCGTAAATTCTAGGACAGGGGTATACGAGCAGTACTTC. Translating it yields CASSVNSRTGVYEQYF.

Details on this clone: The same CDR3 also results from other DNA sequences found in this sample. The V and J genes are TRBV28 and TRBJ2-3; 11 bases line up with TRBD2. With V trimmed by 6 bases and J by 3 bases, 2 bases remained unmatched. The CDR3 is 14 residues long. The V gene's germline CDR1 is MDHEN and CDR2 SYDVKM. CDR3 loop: CASSPSGGTDTQYF. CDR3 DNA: TGTGCCAGCAGCCCTAGCGGGGGGACAGATACGCAGTATTTT.

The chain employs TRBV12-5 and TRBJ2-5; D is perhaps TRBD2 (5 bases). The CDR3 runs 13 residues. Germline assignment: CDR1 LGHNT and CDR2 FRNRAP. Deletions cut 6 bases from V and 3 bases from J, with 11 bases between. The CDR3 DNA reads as TGTGCTAGTGGGTCCGGGGTGGAAGAGACCCAGTACTTC. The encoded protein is CASGSGVEETQYF.

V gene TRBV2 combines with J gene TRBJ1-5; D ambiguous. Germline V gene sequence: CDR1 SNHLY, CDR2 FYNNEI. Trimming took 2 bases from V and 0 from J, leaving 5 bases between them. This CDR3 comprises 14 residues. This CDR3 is CASSETNSNQPQHF. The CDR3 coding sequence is TGTGCCAGCAGTGAAACTAATAGCAATCAGCCCCAGCATTTT.

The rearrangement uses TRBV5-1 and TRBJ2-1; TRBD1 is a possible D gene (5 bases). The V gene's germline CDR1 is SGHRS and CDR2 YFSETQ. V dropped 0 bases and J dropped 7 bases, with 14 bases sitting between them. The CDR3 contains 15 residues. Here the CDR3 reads CASSLGQLTFNEQFF. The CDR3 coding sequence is TGCGCCAGCAGCTTGGGACAGCTGACTTTTAATGAGCAGTTCTTC.